The T cell receptor beta chain described here comes from a study of OX40 agonist ivuxolimab in advanced cancers. To note about this clone: Its target is unknown.

General study points: The CD4+ and CD8+ T cells in the blood had expanded clonally by week 6 at 0.1 to 3.0 mg/kg.

This CDR3 has 15 residues. CDR1 is MNHNS, CDR2 SASEGT, per germline. After removal of 8 bases from V and 5 bases from J, the junction contained 12 bases not matched to a gene. Using immunoSEQ multiplex PCR, the repertoire was profiled, and TCRdb retains in-frame clones only, with some absent. The data hold about 30,000 clones, with 75% to 85% observed a single time. The origin of this receptor is an adult with an advanced solid tumor such as melanoma, head and neck, liver or kidney cancer. The chain joins TRBV6-1 to TRBJ2-7, with 10 bases lining up with TRBD2. The sample consisted of CD4+ or CD8+ T cells sorted from blood, taken in a trial of the OX40 agonist ivuxolimab. DNA of the CDR3: TGTGCCAGCGCCCAAGAGCGGGGGGGCCTGGACGAGCAGTACTTC. Protein product: CASAQERGGLDEQYF.